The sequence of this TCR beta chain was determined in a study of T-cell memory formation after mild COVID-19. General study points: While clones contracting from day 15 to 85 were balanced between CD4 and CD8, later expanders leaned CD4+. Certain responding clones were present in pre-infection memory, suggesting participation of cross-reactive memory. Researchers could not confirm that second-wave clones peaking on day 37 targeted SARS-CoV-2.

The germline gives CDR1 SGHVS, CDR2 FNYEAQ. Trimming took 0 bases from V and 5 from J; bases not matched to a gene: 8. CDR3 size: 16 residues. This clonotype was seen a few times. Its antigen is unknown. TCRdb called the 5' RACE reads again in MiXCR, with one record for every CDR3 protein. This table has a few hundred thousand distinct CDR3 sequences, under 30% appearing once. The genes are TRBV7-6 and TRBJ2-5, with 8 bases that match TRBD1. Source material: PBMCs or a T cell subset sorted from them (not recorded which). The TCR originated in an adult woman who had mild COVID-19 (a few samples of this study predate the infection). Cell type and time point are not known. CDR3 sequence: CASSLAGTGHGETQYF. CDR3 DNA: TGTGCCAGCAGCTTAGCGGGGACAGGACACGGGGAGACCCAGTACTTC.